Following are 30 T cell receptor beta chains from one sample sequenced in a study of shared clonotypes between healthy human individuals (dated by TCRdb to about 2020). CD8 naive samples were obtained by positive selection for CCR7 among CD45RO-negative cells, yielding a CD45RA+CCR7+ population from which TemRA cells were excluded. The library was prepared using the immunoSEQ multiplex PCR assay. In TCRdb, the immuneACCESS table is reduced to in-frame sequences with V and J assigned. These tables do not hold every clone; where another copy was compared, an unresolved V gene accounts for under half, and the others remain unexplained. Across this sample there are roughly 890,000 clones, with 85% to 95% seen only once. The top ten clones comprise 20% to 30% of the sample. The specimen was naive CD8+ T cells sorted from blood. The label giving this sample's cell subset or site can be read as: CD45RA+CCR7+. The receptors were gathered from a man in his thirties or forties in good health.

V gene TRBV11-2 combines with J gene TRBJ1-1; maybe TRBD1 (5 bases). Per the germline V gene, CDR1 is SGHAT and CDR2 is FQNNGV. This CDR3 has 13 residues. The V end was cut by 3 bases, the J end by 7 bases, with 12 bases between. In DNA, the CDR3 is TGTGCCAGCAGCTTGGGAGGGGCGGGTGAAGCTTTCTTT. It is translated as CASSLGGAGEAFF.

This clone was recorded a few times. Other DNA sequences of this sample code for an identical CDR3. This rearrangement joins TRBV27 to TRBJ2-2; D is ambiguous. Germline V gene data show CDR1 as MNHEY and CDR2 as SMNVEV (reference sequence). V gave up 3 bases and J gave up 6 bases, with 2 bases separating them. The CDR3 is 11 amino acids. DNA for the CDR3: TGTGCCAGCAGTTTTGCCGGGGAGCTGTTTTTT. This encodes CASSFAGELFF.

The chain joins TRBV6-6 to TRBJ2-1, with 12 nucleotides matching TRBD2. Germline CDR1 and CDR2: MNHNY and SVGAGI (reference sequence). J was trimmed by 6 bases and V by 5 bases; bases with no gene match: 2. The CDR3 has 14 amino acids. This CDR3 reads CASSMTSGSNEQFF. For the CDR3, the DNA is TGTGCCAGCAGTATGACTAGCGGGAGCAATGAGCAGTTCTTC.

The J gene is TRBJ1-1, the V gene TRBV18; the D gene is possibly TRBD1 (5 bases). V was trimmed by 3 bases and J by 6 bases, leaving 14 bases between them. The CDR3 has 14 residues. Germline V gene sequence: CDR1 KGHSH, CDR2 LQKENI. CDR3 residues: CASSPGQGDPEAFF. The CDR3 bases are TGTGCCAGCTCACCGGGGCAGGGTGATCCTGAAGCTTTCTTT.

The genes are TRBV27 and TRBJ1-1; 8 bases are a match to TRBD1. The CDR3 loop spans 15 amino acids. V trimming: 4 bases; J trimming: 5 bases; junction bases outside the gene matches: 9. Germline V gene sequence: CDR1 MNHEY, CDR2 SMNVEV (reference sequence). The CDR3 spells CASSSGQASGTEAFF. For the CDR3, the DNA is TGTGCCAGCAGTTCGGGACAGGCGAGTGGTACTGAAGCTTTCTTT.

CDR3 sequence (DNA): TGCGCCAGCAGCCAAGACCCGGGAGGCTCTAGCACAGATACGCAGTATTTT. Its protein product is CASSQDPGGSSTDTQYF. V gene TRBV4-1 combines with J gene TRBJ2-3, with 7 bases aligning to TRBD2. Germline trimming cut 0 bases from V and 0 bases from J; bases unmatched to any gene: 6. CDR1 and CDR2 from the germline V gene are MGHRA and YSYEKL. The CDR3 is made up of 17 amino acids.

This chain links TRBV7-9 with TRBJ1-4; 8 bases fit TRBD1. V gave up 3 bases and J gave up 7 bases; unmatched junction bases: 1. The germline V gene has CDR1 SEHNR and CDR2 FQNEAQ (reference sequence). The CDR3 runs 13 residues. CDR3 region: CASSFTGGEKLFF. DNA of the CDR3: TGTGCCAGCAGCTTCACAGGGGGTGAAAAACTGTTTTTT.

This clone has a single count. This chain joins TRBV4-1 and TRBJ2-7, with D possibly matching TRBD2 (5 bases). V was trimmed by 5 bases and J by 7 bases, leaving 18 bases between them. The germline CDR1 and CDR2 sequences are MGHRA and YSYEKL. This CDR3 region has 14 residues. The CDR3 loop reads CASSSRTGWGEQYF. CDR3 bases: TGCGCCAGCAGCTCCCGGACTGGATGGGGAGAGCAGTACTTC.

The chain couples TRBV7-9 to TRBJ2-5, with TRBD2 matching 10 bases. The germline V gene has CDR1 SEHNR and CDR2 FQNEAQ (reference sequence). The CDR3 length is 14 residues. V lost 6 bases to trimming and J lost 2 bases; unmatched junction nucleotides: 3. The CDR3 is CASRSTSGQETQYF. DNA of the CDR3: TGTGCCAGCAGATCGACTAGCGGGCAAGAGACCCAGTACTTC.

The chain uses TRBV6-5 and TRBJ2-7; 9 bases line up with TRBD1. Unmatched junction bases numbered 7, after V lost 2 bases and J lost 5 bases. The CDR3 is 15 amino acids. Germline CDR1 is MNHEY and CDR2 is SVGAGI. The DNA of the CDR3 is TGTGCCAGCAGTTACACGGGACAGGGCATCCACGAGCAGTACTTC. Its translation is CASSYTGQGIHEQYF.

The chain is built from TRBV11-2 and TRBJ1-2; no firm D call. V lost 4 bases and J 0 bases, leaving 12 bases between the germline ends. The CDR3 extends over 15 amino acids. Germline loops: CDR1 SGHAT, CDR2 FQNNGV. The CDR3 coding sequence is TGTGCCAGCAGCTATAGTACCGGGACTAACTATGGCTACACCTTC. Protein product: CASSYSTGTNYGYTF.

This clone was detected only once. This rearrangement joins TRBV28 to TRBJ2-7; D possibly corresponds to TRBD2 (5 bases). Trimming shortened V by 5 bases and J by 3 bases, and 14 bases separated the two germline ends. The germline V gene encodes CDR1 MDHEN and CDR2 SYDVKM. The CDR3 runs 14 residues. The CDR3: CASSPRGSRYEQYF. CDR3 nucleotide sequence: TGTGCCAGCAGTCCCCGGGGTAGCCGCTACGAGCAGTACTTC.

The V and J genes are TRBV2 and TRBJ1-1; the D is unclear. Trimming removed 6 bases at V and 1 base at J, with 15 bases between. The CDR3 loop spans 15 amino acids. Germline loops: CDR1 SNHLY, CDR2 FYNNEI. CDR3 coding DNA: TGTGCCAGCAGACCGCCGAGGTCAGAGAACACTGAAGCTTTCTTT. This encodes CASRPPRSENTEAFF.

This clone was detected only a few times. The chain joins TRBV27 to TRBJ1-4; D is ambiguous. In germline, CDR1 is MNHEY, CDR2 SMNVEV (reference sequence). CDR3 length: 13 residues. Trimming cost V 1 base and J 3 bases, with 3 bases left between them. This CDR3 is CASSLFPNEKLFF. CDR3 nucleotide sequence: TGTGCCAGCAGTTTATTCCCTAATGAAAAACTGTTTTTT.

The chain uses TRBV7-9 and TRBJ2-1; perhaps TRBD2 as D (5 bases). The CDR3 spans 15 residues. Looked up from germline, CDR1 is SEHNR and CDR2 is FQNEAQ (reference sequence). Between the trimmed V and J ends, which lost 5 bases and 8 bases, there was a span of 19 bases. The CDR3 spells CASSPPLDSDDEQFF. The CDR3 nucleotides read TGTGCCAGCAGCCCCCCCTTGGACTCCGACGATGAGCAGTTCTTC. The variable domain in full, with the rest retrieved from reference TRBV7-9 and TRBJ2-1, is DTGVSQNPRHKITKRGQNVTFRCDPISEHNRLYWYRQTLGQGPEFLTYFQNEAQLEKSRLLSDRFSAERPKGSFSTLEIQRTEQGDSAMYLCASSPPLDSDDEQFFGPGTRLTVL.

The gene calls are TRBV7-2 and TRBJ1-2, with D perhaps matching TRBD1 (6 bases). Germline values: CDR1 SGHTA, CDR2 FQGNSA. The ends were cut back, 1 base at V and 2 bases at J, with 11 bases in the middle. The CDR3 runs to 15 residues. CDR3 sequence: CASSLVQGSNYGYTF. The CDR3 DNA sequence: TGTGCCAGCAGCTTAGTCCAGGGGTCGAACTATGGCTACACCTTC.

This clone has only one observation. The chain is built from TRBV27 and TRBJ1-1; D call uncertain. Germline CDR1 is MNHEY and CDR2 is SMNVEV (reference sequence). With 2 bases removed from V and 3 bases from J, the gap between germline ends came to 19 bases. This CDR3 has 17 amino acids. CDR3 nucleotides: TGTGCCAGCAGTTTAGGGTCTGGGAAGGGTGGGTACACTGAAGCTTTCTTT. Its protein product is CASSLGSGKGGYTEAFF.

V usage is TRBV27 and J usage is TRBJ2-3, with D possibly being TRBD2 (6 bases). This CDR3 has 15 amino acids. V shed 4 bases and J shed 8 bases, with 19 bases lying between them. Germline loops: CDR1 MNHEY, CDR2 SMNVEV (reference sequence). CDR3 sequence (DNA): TGTGCCAGCAGTTCCCCGGGTAGCGGCCCTGGTACGCAGTATTTT. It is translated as CASSSPGSGPGTQYF.

The CDR3 reads CASSFGAGVWNEQFF. Here the CDR3 DNA reads TGTGCCAGCAGTTTTGGAGCGGGAGTATGGAATGAGCAGTTCTTC. The V gene is TRBV27, the J gene TRBJ2-1; 8 bases match TRBD2. The CDR3 contains 15 residues. Germline loops: CDR1 MNHEY, CDR2 SMNVEV (reference sequence). V lost 3 bases and J lost 7; bases outside the gene matches: 8.

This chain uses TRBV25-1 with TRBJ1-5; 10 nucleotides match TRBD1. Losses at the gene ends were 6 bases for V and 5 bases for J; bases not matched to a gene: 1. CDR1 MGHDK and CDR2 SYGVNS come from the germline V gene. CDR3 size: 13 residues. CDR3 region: CASRGQGYQPQHF. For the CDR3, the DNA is TGTGCCAGCAGGGGACAGGGGTATCAGCCCCAGCATTTT.

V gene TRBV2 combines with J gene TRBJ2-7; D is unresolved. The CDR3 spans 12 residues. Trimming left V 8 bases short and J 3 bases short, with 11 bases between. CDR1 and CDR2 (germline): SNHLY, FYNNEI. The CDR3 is CASQGRYYEQYF. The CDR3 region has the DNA TGTGCCAGCCAAGGCAGGTACTACGAGCAGTACTTC.

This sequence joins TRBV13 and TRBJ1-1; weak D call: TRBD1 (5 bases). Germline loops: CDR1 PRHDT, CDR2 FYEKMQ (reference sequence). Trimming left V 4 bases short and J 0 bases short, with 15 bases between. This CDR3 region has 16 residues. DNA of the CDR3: TGTGCCAGCAGCTCAGGGACGGCCGGAATGAACACTGAAGCTTTCTTT. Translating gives CASSSGTAGMNTEAFF.

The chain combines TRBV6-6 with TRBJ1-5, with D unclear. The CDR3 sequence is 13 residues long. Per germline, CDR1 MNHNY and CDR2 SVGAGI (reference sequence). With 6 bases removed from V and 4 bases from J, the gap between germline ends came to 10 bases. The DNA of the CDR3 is TGTGCCAGCAGCGAGGTACGAAATCAGCCCCAGCATTTT. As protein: CASSEVRNQPQHF.

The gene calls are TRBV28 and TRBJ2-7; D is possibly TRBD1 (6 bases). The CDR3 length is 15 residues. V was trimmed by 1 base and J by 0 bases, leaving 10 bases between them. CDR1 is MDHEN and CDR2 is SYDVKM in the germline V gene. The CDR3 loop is CASSLFQGSSYEQYF. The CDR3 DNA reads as TGTGCCAGCAGTTTATTTCAGGGGAGCTCCTACGAGCAGTACTTC.

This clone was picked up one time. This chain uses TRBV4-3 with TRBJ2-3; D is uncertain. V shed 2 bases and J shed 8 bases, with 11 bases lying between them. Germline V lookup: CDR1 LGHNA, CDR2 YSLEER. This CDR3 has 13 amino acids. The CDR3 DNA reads TGCGCCAGCAGCCAATTGGTTTTAAGTACGCAGTATTTT. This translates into CASSQLVLSTQYF.

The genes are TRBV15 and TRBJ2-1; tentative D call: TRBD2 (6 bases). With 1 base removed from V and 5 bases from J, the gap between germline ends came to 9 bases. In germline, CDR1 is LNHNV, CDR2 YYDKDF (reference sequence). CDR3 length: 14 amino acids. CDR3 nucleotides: TGTGCCACCAGCAGAGCGGGAGTCCACAATGAGCAGTTCTTC. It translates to CATSRAGVHNEQFF.

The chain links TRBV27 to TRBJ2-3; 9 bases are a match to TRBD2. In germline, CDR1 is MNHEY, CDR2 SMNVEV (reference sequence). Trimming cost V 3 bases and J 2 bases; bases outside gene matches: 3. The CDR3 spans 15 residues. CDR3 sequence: CASSFLAGTTDTQYF. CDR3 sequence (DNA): TGTGCCAGCAGTTTTCTAGCGGGAACCACAGATACGCAGTATTTT.

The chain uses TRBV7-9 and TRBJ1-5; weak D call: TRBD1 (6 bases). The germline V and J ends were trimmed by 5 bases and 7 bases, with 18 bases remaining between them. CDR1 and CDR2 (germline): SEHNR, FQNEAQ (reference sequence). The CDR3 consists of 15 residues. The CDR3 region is CASSPPGAGNQPQHF. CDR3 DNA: TGTGCCAGCAGCCCCCCGGGGGCAGGGAACCAGCCCCAGCATTTT.

The CDR3 sequence: CSVEGVPASGSGRMDTQYF. Written as DNA, the CDR3 is TGCAGCGTTGAAGGGGTGCCGGCTAGCGGGAGCGGTCGTATGGATACGCAGTATTTT. The chain couples TRBV29-1 to TRBJ2-3; TRBD2 matches 10 bases. The CDR3 sequence is 19 residues long. The germline V gene has CDR1 SQVTM and CDR2 ANQGSEA. The V gene end was trimmed by 1 base and the J gene end by 6 bases; junction bases not matched to a gene: 19.

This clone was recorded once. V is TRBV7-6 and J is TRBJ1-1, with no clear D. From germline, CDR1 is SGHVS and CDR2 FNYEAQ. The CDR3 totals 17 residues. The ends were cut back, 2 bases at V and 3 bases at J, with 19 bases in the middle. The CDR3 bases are TGTGCCAGCAGCTTAAATCTGGGATCAGAACTCCACACTGAAGCTTTCTTT. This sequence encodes CASSLNLGSELHTEAFF.